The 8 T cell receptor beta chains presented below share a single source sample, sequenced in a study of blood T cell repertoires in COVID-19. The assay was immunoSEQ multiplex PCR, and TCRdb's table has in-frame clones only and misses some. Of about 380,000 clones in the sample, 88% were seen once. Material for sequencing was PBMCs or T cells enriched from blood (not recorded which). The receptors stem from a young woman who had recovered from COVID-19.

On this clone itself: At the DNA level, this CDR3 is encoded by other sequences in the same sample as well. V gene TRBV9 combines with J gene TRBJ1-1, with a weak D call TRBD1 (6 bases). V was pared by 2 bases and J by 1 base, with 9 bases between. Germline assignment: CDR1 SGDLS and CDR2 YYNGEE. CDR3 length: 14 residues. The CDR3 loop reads CASSVRTENTEAFF. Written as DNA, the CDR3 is TGTGCCAGCAGCGTTCGGACAGAGAACACTGAAGCTTTCTTT.

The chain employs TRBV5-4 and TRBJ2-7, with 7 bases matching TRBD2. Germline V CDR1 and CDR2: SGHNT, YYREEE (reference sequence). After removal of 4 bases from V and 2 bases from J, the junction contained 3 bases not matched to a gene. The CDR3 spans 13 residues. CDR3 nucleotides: TGTGCCAGCAGCACGGGGGGAACCTACGAGCAGTACTTC. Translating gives CASSTGGTYEQYF.

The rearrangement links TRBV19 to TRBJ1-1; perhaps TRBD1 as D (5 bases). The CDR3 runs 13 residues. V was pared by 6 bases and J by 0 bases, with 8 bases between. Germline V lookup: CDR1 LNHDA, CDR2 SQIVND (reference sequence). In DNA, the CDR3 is TGTGCCAGTAGGAGACAGCTGAACACTGAAGCTTTCTTT. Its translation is CASRRQLNTEAFF. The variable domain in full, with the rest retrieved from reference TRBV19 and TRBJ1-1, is DGGITQSPKYLFRKEGQNVTLSCEQNLNHDAMYWYRQDPGQGLRLIYYSQIVNDFQKGDIAEGYSVSREKKESFPLTVTSAQKNPTAFYLCASRRQLNTEAFFGQGTRLTVV.

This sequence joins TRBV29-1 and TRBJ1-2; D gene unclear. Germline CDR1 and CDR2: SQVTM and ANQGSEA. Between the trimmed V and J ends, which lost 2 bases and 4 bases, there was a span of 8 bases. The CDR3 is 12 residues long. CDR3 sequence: CSVERPGYGYTF. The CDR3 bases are TGCAGCGTTGAACGGCCAGGCTATGGCTACACCTTC.

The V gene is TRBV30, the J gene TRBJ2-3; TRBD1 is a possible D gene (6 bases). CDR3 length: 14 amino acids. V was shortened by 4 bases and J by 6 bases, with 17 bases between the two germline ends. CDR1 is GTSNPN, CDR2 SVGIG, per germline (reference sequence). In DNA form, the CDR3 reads TGTGCCTGGAAAGGGTACCAGGGGTGGGATACGCAGTATTTT. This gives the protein CAWKGYQGWDTQYF.

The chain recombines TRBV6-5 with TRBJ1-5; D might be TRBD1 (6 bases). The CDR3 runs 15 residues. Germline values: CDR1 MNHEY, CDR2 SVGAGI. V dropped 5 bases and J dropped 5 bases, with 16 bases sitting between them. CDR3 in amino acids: CASSRGADSYQPQHF. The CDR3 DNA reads TGTGCCAGCAGTCGGGGGGCAGACAGCTATCAGCCCCAGCATTTT.

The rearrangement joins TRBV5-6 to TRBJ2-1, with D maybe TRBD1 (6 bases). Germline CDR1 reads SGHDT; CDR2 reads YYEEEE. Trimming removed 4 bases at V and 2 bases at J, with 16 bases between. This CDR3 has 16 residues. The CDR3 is CASSPKRRTAYNEQFF. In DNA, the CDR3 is TGTGCCAGCAGCCCTAAAAGGAGGACAGCCTACAATGAGCAGTTCTTC.

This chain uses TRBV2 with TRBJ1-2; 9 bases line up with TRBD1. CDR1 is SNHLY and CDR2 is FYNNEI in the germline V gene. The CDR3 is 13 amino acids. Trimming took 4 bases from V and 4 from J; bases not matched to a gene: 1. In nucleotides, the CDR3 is TGTGCCAGCAGTGTACAGGGGGCCTATGGCTACACCTTC. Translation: CASSVQGAYGYTF.